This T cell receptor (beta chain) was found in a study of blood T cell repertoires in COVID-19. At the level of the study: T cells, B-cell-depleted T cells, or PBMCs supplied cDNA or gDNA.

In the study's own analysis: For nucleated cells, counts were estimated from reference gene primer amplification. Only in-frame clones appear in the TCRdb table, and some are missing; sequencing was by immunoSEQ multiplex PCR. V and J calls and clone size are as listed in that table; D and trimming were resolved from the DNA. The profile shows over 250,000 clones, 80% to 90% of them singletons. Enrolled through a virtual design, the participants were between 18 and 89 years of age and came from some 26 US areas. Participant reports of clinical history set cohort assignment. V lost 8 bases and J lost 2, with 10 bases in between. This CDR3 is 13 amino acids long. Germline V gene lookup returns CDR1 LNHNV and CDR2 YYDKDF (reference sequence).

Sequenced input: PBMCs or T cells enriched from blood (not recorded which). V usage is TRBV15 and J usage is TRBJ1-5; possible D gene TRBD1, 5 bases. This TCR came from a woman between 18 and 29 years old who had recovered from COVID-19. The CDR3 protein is CATEGGGNQPQHF. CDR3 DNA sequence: TGTGCCACCGAGGGAGGGGGCAATCAGCCCCAGCATTTT.